These T cell receptor beta chains were read from a single sample in a study of OX40 agonist ivuxolimab in advanced cancers. Clones were read by immunoSEQ multiplex PCR, and TCRdb kept only the in-frame ones, dropping some. Of more than 45,000 clones listed, 80% to 90% are singletons. Sample: CD4+ or CD8+ T cells sorted from blood, taken in a trial of the OX40 agonist ivuxolimab. These receptors all stem from an adult with an advanced solid tumor such as melanoma, head and neck, liver or kidney cancer. Each CDR3 is given with its conserved first and last residue. The order of the fields is J gene, V gene, CDR3 protein.

j_call: TRBJ2-3; v_call: TRBV27; cdr3_aa: CASSLSTGVQYF
j_call: TRBJ2-7; v_call: TRBV7-9; cdr3_aa: CASSPPGGAGGLYF
j_call: TRBJ1-1; v_call: TRBV30; cdr3_aa: CAWSTGHTEAFF
j_call: TRBJ1-1; v_call: TRBV4-1; cdr3_aa: CASSLPGQGARTEAFF
j_call: TRBJ2-3; v_call: TRBV28; cdr3_aa: CASIAGVADTQYF
j_call: TRBJ1-2; v_call: TRBV19; cdr3_aa: CASSTTGGDGYTF
j_call: TRBJ2-7; v_call: TRBV15; cdr3_aa: CATSREETVFEQYF
j_call: TRBJ2-6; v_call: TRBV27; cdr3_aa: CASSTLQGAYSGANVLTF
j_call: TRBJ1-5; v_call: TRBV6-5; cdr3_aa: CASSWTGGSQPQHF
j_call: TRBJ2-7; v_call: TRBV7-8; cdr3_aa: CASSLRRLGYEQYF
j_call: TRBJ1-3; v_call: TRBV7-2; cdr3_aa: CASSLEPKSSGNTIYF
j_call: TRBJ1-2; v_call: TRBV4-1; cdr3_aa: CASSQPFTDRVYGYTF
j_call: TRBJ1-3; v_call: TRBV28; cdr3_aa: CASDTGRASGNTIYF
j_call: TRBJ2-7; v_call: TRBV27; cdr3_aa: CASSSAGGPVEQYF
j_call: TRBJ1-2; v_call: TRBV9; cdr3_aa: CASSRSGGSNYGYTF
j_call: TRBJ1-1; v_call: TRBV2; cdr3_aa: CASSKFRENTEAFF
j_call: TRBJ2-3; v_call: TRBV7-2; cdr3_aa: CASSLAGGADTQYF
j_call: TRBJ2-7; v_call: TRBV7-9; cdr3_aa: CASSPRSSYEQYF
j_call: TRBJ2-5; v_call: TRBV5-4; cdr3_aa: CASSLGQGFQETQYF
j_call: TRBJ1-2; v_call: TRBV9; cdr3_aa: CASSVARTGDLDGYTF
j_call: TRBJ2-7; v_call: TRBV11-2; cdr3_aa: CASSQDRGSEQYF
j_call: TRBJ1-2; v_call: TRBV7-8; cdr3_aa: CASSFGGYGYTF
j_call: TRBJ2-3; v_call: TRBV7-9; cdr3_aa: CASTPAGGRGDTQYF
j_call: TRBJ2-1; v_call: TRBV14; cdr3_aa: CASSQAGLAGTEQFF
j_call: TRBJ1-2; v_call: TRBV28; cdr3_aa: CASRIPGQLSGYTF
j_call: TRBJ2-1; v_call: TRBV9; cdr3_aa: CASSVVSAGEQFF
j_call: TRBJ2-1; v_call: TRBV6-6; cdr3_aa: CASSYGPYAADEQFF
j_call: TRBJ1-5; v_call: TRBV10-3; cdr3_aa: CAISESGMSNQPQHF
j_call: TRBJ2-7; v_call: TRBV28; cdr3_aa: CASSTSGLGVSYEQYF